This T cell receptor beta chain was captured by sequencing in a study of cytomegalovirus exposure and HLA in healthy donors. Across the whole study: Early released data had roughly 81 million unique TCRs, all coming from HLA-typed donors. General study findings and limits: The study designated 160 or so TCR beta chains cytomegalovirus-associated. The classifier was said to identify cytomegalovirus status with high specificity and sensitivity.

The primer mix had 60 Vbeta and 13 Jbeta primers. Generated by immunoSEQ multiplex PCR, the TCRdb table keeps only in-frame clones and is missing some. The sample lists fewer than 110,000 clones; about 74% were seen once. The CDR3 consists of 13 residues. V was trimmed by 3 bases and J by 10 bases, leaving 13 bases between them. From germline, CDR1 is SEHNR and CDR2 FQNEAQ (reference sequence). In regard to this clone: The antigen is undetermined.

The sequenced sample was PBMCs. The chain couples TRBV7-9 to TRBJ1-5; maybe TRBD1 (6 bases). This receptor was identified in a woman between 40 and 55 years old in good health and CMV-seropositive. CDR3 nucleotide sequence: TGTGCCAGCAGCTTGGGCAGGGGCGAACCCCAGCATTTT. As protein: CASSLGRGEPQHF.